This T cell receptor (beta chain) is drawn from a study of neurological immune-mediated disorders. This clonotype was recorded at least ten times. Per germline, CDR1 SEHNR and CDR2 FQNEAQ (reference sequence). This CDR3 is built from 15 residues. The V gene end was trimmed by 7 bases and the J gene end by 11 bases; junction bases not matched to a gene: 15. TCRdb passed the 5' RACE reads through MiXCR, listing each CDR3 protein once. The table includes approximately 100,000 distinct CDR3 sequences, roughly 3.2% detected once. Material for sequencing was PBMCs. This chain joins TRBV7-9 and TRBJ2-7; 12 bases fit TRBD1. The TCR comes from a woman aged 45-65 years with multiple sclerosis. The CDR3 region is CASTAGTGGGGRKYF. CDR3 nucleotides: TGTGCCAGCACGGCCGGGACAGGGGGCGGTGGACGAAAGTACTTC.